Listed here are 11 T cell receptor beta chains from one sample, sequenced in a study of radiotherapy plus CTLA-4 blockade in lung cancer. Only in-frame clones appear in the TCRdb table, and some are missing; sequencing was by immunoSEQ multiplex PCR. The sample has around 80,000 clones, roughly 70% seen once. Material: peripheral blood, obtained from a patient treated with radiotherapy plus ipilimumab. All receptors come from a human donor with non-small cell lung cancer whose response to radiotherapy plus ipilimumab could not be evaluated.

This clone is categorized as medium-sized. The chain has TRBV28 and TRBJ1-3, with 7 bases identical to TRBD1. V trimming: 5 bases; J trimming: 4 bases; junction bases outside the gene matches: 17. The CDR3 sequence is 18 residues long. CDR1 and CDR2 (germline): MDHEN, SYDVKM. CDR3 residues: CASSPSRKGQSLGNTIYF. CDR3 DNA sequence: TGTGCCAGCAGTCCTAGCCGAAAGGGACAGAGCCTAGGAAACACCATATATTTT.

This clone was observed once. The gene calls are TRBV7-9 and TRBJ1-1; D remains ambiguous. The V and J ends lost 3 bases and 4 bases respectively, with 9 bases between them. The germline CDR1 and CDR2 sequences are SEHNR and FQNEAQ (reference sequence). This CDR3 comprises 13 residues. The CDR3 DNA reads TGTGCCAGCAGCTTCCCCACGAGCACTGAAGCTTTCTTT. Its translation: CASSFPTSTEAFF. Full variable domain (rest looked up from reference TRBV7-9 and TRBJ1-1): DTGVSQNPRHKITKRGQNVTFRCDPISEHNRLYWYRQTLGQGPEFLTYFQNEAQLEKSRLLSDRFSAERPKGSFSTLEIQRTEQGDSAMYLCASSFPTSTEAFFGQGTRLTVV.

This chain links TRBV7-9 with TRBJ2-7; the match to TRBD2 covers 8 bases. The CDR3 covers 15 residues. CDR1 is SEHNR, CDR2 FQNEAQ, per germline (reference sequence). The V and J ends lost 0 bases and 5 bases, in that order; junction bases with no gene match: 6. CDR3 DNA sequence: TGTGCCAGCAGCTTAGCCCGTGGACTAGCACACGAGCAGTACTTC. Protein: CASSLARGLAHEQYF.

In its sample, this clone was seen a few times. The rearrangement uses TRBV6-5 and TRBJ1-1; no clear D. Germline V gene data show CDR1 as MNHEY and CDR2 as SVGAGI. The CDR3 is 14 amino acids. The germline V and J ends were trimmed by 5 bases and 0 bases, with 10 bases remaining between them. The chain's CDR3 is CASSENYLNTEAFF. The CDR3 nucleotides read TGTGCCAGCAGTGAAAATTACTTGAACACTGAAGCTTTCTTT.

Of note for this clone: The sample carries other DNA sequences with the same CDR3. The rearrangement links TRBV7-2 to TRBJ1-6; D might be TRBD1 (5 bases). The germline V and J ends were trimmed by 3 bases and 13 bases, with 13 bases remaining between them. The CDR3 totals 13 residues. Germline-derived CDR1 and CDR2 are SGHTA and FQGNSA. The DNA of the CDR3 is TGTGCCAGCAGCTTGGTCAGGGACTCCCCCCTCCACTTT. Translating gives CASSLVRDSPLHF.

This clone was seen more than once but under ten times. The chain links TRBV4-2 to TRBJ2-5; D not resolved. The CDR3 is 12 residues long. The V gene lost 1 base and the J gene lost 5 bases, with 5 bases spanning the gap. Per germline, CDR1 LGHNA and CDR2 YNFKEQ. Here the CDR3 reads CASSQARETQYF. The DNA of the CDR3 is TGTGCCAGCAGCCAAGCGAGGGAGACCCAGTACTTC.

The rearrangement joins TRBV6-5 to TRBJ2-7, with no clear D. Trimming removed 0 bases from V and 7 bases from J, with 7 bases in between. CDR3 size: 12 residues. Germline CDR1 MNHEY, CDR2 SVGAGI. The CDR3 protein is CASSYSGSEQYF. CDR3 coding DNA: TGTGCCAGCAGTTACTCGGGCAGTGAGCAGTACTTC.

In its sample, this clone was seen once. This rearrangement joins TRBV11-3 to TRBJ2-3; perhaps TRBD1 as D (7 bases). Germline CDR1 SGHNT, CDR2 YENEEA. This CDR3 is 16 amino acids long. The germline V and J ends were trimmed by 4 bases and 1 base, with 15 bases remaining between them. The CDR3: CASSSNRGGGTDTQYF. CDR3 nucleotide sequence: TGTGCCAGCAGCTCCAACAGGGGAGGAGGCACAGATACGCAGTATTTT.

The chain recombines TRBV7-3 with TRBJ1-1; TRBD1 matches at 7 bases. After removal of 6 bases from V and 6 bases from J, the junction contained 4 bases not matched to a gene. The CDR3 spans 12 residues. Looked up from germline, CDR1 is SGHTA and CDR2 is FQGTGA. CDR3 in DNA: TGTGCCAGCAGTAATACAGGGGCTGAAGCTTTCTTT. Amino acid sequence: CASSNTGAEAFF.

This chain's CDR3 is CASSLGTGHSETQYF. The DNA of the CDR3 is TGTGCCAGCAGCTTAGGGACAGGGCATTCAGAGACCCAGTACTTC. This chain connects TRBV7-7 to TRBJ2-5; 8 bases are a match to TRBD1. J was trimmed by 4 bases and V by 1 base; bases with no gene match: 5. Germline loops: CDR1 SSHAT, CDR2 FNYEAQ (reference sequence). The CDR3 totals 15 residues.

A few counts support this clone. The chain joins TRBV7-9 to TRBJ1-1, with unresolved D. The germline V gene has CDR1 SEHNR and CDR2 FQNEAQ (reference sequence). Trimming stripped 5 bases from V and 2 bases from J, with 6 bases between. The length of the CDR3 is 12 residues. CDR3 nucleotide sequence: TGTGCCAGCAGCCCGCTAAACACTGAAGCTTTCTTT. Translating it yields CASSPLNTEAFF.